The 27 T cell receptor beta chains presented below share a single source sample, sequenced in a study of blood T cell repertoires in COVID-19. The protocol was immunoSEQ multiplex PCR, while the TCRdb copy is restricted to in-frame clones and leaves out a portion. This table holds around 30,000 clones, 84% found once. Sequenced: peripheral blood. The receptors were gathered from a human donor in a cohort sampled during active COVID-19.

This chain connects TRBV3-1 (or the pseudogene TRBV3-2) to TRBJ2-7; TRBD1 aligns across 10 bases. The CDR3 has 16 residues. From germline, CDR1 is LGHDT and CDR2 YNNKEL (reference sequence). Trimming took 1 base from V and 3 from J; bases not matched to a gene: 6. CDR3 protein: CASSQVGTGDGYEQYF. The CDR3 DNA sequence: TGTGCCAGCAGCCAAGTTGGGACAGGGGACGGCTACGAGCAGTACTTC.

This clone showed up just a few times. The chain combines TRBV20-1 with TRBJ1-2; D gene ambiguous. Germline CDR1 reads DFQATT; CDR2 reads SNEGSKA (reference sequence). V lost 5 bases to trimming and J lost 2 bases, with 6 bases between them. This CDR3 region has 11 residues. The CDR3: CSAVHNYGYTF. In nucleotides, the CDR3 is TGCAGTGCTGTACACAACTATGGCTACACCTTC.

The chain has TRBV29-1 and TRBJ2-3; 8 bases are a match to TRBD2. J gave up 6 bases and V 3 bases, and 11 bases lay outside the gene matches. CDR3 length equals 15 residues. Looked up from germline, CDR1 is SQVTM and CDR2 is ANQGSEA. The CDR3 reads CSVDSAGGAFDTQYF. The CDR3 DNA reads as TGCAGCGTTGATTCTGCCGGGGGGGCCTTTGATACGCAGTATTTT.

This rearrangement joins TRBV2 to TRBJ2-1; 7 bases are shared with TRBD1. With V trimmed by 5 bases and J by 10 bases, 8 bases remained unmatched. Germline CDR1 is SNHLY and CDR2 is FYNNEI. The CDR3 is 13 amino acids. The DNA for the CDR3 is TGTGCCAGCAGTCAAGGGGGCTCAGGGGAGCAGTTCTTC. Translating it yields CASSQGGSGEQFF. Filled out from reference TRBV2 and TRBJ2-1, the complete variable domain reads EPEVTQTPSHQVTQMGQEVILRCVPISNHLYFYWYRQILGQKVEFLVSFYNNEISEKSEIFDDQFSVERPDGSNFTLKIRSTKLEDSAMYFCASSQGGSGEQFFGPGTRLTVL.

This clone appeared a few times. The chain employs TRBV7-9 and TRBJ2-1; 11 bases map to TRBD1. Germline trimming cut 4 bases from V and 5 bases from J; bases unmatched to any gene: 4. Germline CDR1 is SEHNR and CDR2 is FQNEAQ (reference sequence). The CDR3 runs 15 residues. This CDR3 reads CASSSEGQGDNEQFF. In DNA, the CDR3 is TGTGCCAGCAGCTCGGAGGGACAGGGGGACAATGAGCAGTTCTTC.

Only one count was recorded for this clone. The chain is built from TRBV5-4 and TRBJ2-3, with D perhaps TRBD2 (5 bases). Trimming removed 0 bases from V and 2 bases from J, with 7 bases in between. The CDR3 covers 14 residues. Germline CDR1 reads SGHNT; CDR2 reads YYREEE (reference sequence). CDR3 sequence (DNA): TGTGCCAGCAGCTTGGGGCTAGCCACAGATACGCAGTATTTT. It specifies CASSLGLATDTQYF.

The rearrangement uses TRBV5-1 and TRBJ2-7, with 8 bases identical to TRBD2. Germline V gene lookup returns CDR1 SGHRS and CDR2 YFSETQ. This CDR3 is 15 amino acids long. The ends lost 4 bases at V and 5 bases at J; junction bases unmatched: 11. The CDR3 nucleotides read TGCGCCAGCAGCCGTAACCCCCGGGGGGGGGACGAGCAGTACTTC. This translates into CASSRNPRGGDEQYF.

The gene calls are TRBV6-5 and TRBJ1-1; D might be TRBD1 (6 bases). V was clipped by 6 bases and J by 1 base, with 15 bases between them. The CDR3 loop spans 15 amino acids. In germline, CDR1 is MNHEY, CDR2 SVGAGI. CDR3 in amino acids: CASRYRDISNTEAFF. DNA for the CDR3: TGTGCCAGCAGATACCGGGACATATCGAACACTGAAGCTTTCTTT.

This clone appeared a few times. J is TRBJ2-7 and V is TRBV18; 11 nucleotides agree with TRBD1. Germline V gives CDR1 KGHSH, CDR2 LQKENI. The length of the CDR3 is 15 residues. With V trimmed by 0 bases and J by 5 bases, 3 bases remained unmatched. The CDR3, as DNA: TGTGCCAGCTCACCACCGGGACAGGGGGACAACGAGCAGTACTTC. Translating gives CASSPPGQGDNEQYF.

The chain recombines TRBV7-8 with TRBJ2-5; 10 bases map to TRBD1. Germline V lookup: CDR1 SGHVS, CDR2 FQNEAQ. Trimming took 11 bases from V and 5 from J; bases not matched to a gene: 14. This CDR3 has 15 amino acids. The CDR3 DNA reads TGTGCCTCCAATTTCCGGGACAGGGGAGGGGAGACCCAGTACTTC. It codes for CASNFRDRGGETQYF.

V gene TRBV5-1 combines with J gene TRBJ1-2; 9 positions match TRBD1. Losses at the gene ends were 4 bases for V and 8 bases for J; bases not matched to a gene: 9. The CDR3 contains 14 residues. The germline gives CDR1 SGHRS, CDR2 YFSETQ. CDR3 coding DNA: TGCGCCAGCAGCACGGAGGGACAGGGCGGCGGCTACACCTTC. Translation: CASSTEGQGGGYTF.

V and J are TRBV7-9 and TRBJ2-7, with 7 bases matching TRBD1. Per the germline V gene, CDR1 is SEHNR and CDR2 is FQNEAQ (reference sequence). The ends lost 6 bases at V and 2 bases at J; junction bases unmatched: 7. The CDR3 extends over 14 amino acids. CDR3 residues: CASSMTGWTYEQYF. CDR3 bases: TGTGCCAGCAGTATGACAGGGTGGACCTACGAGCAGTACTTC.

There are a few counts of this clone. J is TRBJ1-1 and V is TRBV5-4; possible D gene TRBD1, 5 bases. The ends were cut back, 4 bases at V and 4 bases at J, with 17 bases in the middle. Germline CDR1 SGHNT, CDR2 YYREEE (reference sequence). The CDR3 covers 15 residues. CDR3 nucleotide sequence: TGTGCCAGCAGCCTATTATGGGGGGAACGCACTGAAGCTTTCTTT. This translates into CASSLLWGERTEAFF. Based on the CDR3 plus reference TRBV5-4 and TRBJ1-1, the full variable domain is ETGVTQSPTHLIKTRGQQVTLRCSSQSGHNTVSWYQQALGQGPQFIFQYYREEENGRGNFPPRFSGLQFPNYSSELNVNALELDDSALYLCASSLLWGERTEAFFGQGTRLTVV.

This clone was found once. V gene TRBV21-1 combines with J gene TRBJ1-1. TRBV21-1 is designated a pseudogene. The CDR3 totals 17 residues. In DNA form, the CDR3 reads TGTGCCAGCAGCAAAAGGCCCCCGGGCCGAGGGATCACTGAAGCTTTCTTT. Encoded protein: CASSKRPPGRGITEAFF.

The CDR3 DNA reads TGCAGCGTTGTACGTCTAGCGGGGGACGAGCAGTACTTC. The encoded protein is CSVVRLAGDEQYF. The chain employs TRBV29-1 and TRBJ2-7, with 10 bases that match TRBD2. Germline V gene sequence: CDR1 SQVTM, CDR2 ANQGSEA. This CDR3 region has 13 residues. Losses at the gene ends were 4 bases for V and 5 bases for J; bases not matched to a gene: 5.

The table lists this clone with a count of one. J is TRBJ2-7 and V is TRBV5-1, with TRBD2 identical over 7 bases. J lost 3 bases, V lost 4 bases, and 7 bases had no gene match. This CDR3 has 14 residues. Germline-derived CDR1 and CDR2 are SGHRS and YFSETQ. The CDR3 nucleotides are TGCGCCAGCAGCGTCGAGGGACTAAACTACGAGCAGTACTTC. This gives the protein CASSVEGLNYEQYF.

The J gene is TRBJ2-2, the V gene TRBV7-9; 8 nucleotides line up with TRBD1. Germline V gene data show CDR1 as SEHNR and CDR2 as FQNEAQ (reference sequence). CDR3 length equals 19 residues. V lost 4 bases and J lost 1; bases outside the gene matches: 14. CDR3 amino acids: CASSSSAGRGQKNTGELFF. Written as DNA, the CDR3 is TGTGCCAGCAGCTCCAGTGCCGGCAGGGGGCAGAAGAACACCGGGGAGCTGTTTTTT.

The chain recombines TRBV7-9 with TRBJ2-7; the D gene is possibly TRBD1 (7 bases). Trimming removed 5 bases from V and 0 bases from J, with 11 bases in between. The CDR3 totals 14 residues. From germline, CDR1 is SEHNR and CDR2 FQNEAQ (reference sequence). The CDR3 region is CASSQGGSSYEQYF. Written as DNA, the CDR3 is TGTGCCAGCAGCCAGGGGGGAAGCTCCTACGAGCAGTACTTC.

In this sample, this clone turned up a few times. The chain employs TRBV4-1 and TRBJ2-3; 8 nucleotides line up with TRBD1. The CDR3 runs 14 residues. V was clipped by 4 bases and J by 7 bases; unmatched bases: 7. Germline V lookup: CDR1 MGHRA, CDR2 YSYEKL. The chain's CDR3 is CASSPWTGRNTQYF. DNA of the CDR3: TGCGCCAGCAGCCCCTGGACAGGGCGAAATACGCAGTATTTT.

The chain employs TRBV7-2 and TRBJ2-3, with TRBD2 identical over 9 bases. In germline, CDR1 is SGHTA, CDR2 FQGNSA. The junction had 5 bases not matched to a gene; V was cut back by 4 bases and J by 3 bases. The CDR3 has 15 residues. CDR3 in amino acids: CASSSGGRETDTQYF. CDR3 DNA: TGTGCCAGCAGCTCAGGCGGGAGGGAAACAGATACGCAGTATTTT.

This clone occurred a few times. Here the CDR3 reads CASSFFGTGTTDTQYF. The CDR3 DNA reads TGTGCCAGCAGTTTCTTCGGGACAGGGACGACAGATACGCAGTATTTT. The chain is built from TRBV28 and TRBJ2-3; 9 nucleotides line up with TRBD1. The CDR3 is made up of 16 amino acids. The V and J ends lost 3 bases and 3 bases, in that order; junction bases with no gene match: 7. Per the germline V gene, CDR1 is MDHEN and CDR2 is SYDVKM.

The chain recombines TRBV19 with TRBJ1-2; D may be TRBD1 (5 bases). The CDR3 is made up of 15 amino acids. V was trimmed by 2 bases and J by 8 bases, leaving 18 bases between them. The V gene's germline CDR1 is LNHDA and CDR2 SQIVND (reference sequence). DNA of the CDR3: TGTGCCAGTAGTATAACGCAACCGGCGGGGCGAGGCTACACCTTC. Amino acid sequence: CASSITQPAGRGYTF. The entire variable domain, with the rest obtained from reference TRBV19 and TRBJ1-2, is as follows: DGGITQSPKYLFRKEGQNVTLSCEQNLNHDAMYWYRQDPGQGLRLIYYSQIVNDFQKGDIAEGYSVSREKKESFPLTVTSAQKNPTAFYLCASSITQPAGRGYTFGSGTRLTVV.

The J gene is TRBJ2-7, the V gene TRBV6-6, with 7 bases aligning to TRBD2. Looked up from germline, CDR1 is MNHNY and CDR2 is SVGAGI (reference sequence). The CDR3 extends over 14 amino acids. The J segment lost 4 bases and the V segment lost 6 bases, leaving 9 bases of the junction unmatched. CDR3 amino acids: CASSPGEGAYEQYF. The CDR3 DNA reads as TGTGCCAGCAGCCCCGGGGAGGGAGCTTACGAGCAGTACTTC.

The J gene is TRBJ2-2, the V gene TRBV6-1; a weak D match, TRBD1 (5 bases). Trimming took 4 bases from V and 6 from J, leaving 18 bases between them. The CDR3 sequence is 16 residues long. Germline loops: CDR1 MNHNS, CDR2 SASEGT. The CDR3 sequence: CASSVLQVGGAGELFF. The CDR3 region has the DNA TGTGCCAGCAGTGTCCTACAGGTCGGCGGCGCCGGGGAGCTGTTTTTT.

The J gene is TRBJ2-4, the V gene TRBV6-5; 7 bases align to TRBD1. The CDR3 is 15 amino acids. Losses at the gene ends were 8 bases for V and 1 base for J; bases not matched to a gene: 8. From germline, CDR1 is MNHEY and CDR2 SVGAGI. CDR3: CASGTLDRAKNIQYF. The CDR3, as DNA: TGTGCCAGCGGCACTTTGGACAGGGCCAAAAACATTCAGTACTTC.

The genes are TRBV28 and TRBJ1-3; TRBD1 is a possible D gene (5 bases). V dropped 1 base and J dropped 4 bases, with 11 bases sitting between them. The CDR3 loop spans 15 amino acids. Germline CDR1 is MDHEN and CDR2 is SYDVKM. The CDR3 nucleotides read TGTGCCAGCAGTTTATTCCCAGGGCCAGGAAACACCATATATTTT. It specifies CASSLFPGPGNTIYF.

J is TRBJ1-6 and V is TRBV6-5; 10 nucleotides align to TRBD1. Germline V gene lookup returns CDR1 MNHEY and CDR2 SVGAGI. Trimming took 6 bases from V and 7 from J; bases not matched to a gene: 3. The CDR3 sequence is 14 residues long. CDR3 DNA sequence: TGTGCCAGCAGGCGACAGGGGGCAAATTCACCCCTCCACTTT. Amino acids: CASRRQGANSPLHF.